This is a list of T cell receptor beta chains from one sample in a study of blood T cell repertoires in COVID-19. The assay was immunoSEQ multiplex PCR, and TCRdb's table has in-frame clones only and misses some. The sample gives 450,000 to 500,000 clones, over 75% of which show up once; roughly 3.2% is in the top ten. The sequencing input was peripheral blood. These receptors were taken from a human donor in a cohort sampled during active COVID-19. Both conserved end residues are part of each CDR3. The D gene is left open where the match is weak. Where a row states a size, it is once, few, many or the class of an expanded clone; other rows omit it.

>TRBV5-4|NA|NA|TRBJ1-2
TGTGCCAGCAGCTTCTCCGGACACGACCTCTATGGCTACACCTTC
CASSFSGHDLYGYTF
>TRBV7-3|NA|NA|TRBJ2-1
TGTGCCAGCAGCACCGCCGAGAGAAAAAAGCAGTTCTTC
CASSTAERKKQFF
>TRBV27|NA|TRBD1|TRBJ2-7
TGTGCCAGCTCCTCGGGATCCAGGGGGAAATACGAGCAGTACTTC
CASSSGSRGKYEQYF
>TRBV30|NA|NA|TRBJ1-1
TGTGCCTGGAGTGTTCGCTCGGGGAACACTGAAGCTTTCTTT
CAWSVRSGNTEAFF
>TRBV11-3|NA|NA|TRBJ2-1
TGTGCCAGCAGCTTAGAAGCGACCTACAATGAGCAGTTCTTC
CASSLEATYNEQFF
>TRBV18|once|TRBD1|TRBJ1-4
TGTGCCAGCTCACCACAACGAAGGGACAGGGGAGGCGAAAAACTGTTTTTT
CASSPQRRDRGGEKLFF
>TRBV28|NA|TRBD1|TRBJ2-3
TGTGCCAGCAGTCTACAAGGGACAGGGGGTACAGATACGCAGTATTTT
CASSLQGTGGTDTQYF
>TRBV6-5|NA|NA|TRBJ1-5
TGTGCCAGCAGTCTACGGGGGGCGGGTCAGCCCCAGCATTTT
CASSLRGAGQPQHF
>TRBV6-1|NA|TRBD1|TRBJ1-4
TGTGCCAGCAGTGAACATCTCAGACAGGGGGTTAATGAAAAACTGTTTTTT
CASSEHLRQGVNEKLFF
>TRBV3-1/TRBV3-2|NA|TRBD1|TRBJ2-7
TGTGCCAGCGCCCCCGGGACAGGGGGATTCTACGAGCAGTACTTC
CASAPGTGGFYEQYF
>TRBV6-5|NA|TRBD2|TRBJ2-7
TGTGCCAGCCTTACTAGCGGCTCCTACGAGCAGTACTTC
CASLTSGSYEQYF
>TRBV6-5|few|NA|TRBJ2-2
TGTGCCAGCAGTTACTGGCGGAGCACCGGGGAGCTGTTTTTT
CASSYWRSTGELFF
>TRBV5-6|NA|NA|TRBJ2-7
TGTGCCAGCAGCGTACAGGGATACGAGCAGTACTTC
CASSVQGYEQYF
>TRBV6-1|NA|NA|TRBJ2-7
TGTGCCAGCAGTGAAGCGAGGCCAGCACCCGTGGAGCAGTACTTC
CASSEARPAPVEQYF
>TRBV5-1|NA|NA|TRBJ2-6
TGCGCCAGCAGCCAGGGGCCCCGACAAAGGAGTGGGGCCAACGTCCTGACTTTC
CASSQGPRQRSGANVLTF
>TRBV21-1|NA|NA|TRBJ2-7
TGTGCCAGCAACTCAAGAGGGACTAGGACCTACGAGCAGTACTTC
CASNSRGTRTYEQYF
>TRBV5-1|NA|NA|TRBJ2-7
TGCGCCAGCAGCTTACTGCAGGGGAAGGGCGAGCAGTACTTC
CASSLLQGKGEQYF
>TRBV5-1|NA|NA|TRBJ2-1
TGCGCCAGCAGCTTGGTATCTAGAAGGGGCAATGAGCAGTTCTTC
CASSLVSRRGNEQFF
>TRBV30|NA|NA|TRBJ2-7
TGTGCCTGGAGGAAGGACAGCTACGAGCAGTACTTC
CAWRKDSYEQYF
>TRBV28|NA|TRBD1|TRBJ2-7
TGTGCCAGCTTGGGGACAGTCCCCACCTACGAGCAGTACTTC
CASLGTVPTYEQYF
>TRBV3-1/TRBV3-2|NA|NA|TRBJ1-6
TGTGCCAGCAGCCAAGTGAGGGTGGGGAATTCACCCCTCCACTTT
CASSQVRVGNSPLHF
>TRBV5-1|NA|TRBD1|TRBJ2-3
TGCGCCAGCAGCTTGGTGGGACAGGTCACAGATACGCAGTATTTT
CASSLVGQVTDTQYF
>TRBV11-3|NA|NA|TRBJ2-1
TGTGCCAGCAGCAAGGACTACGACCGGGGGAATGAGCAGTTCTTC
CASSKDYDRGNEQFF
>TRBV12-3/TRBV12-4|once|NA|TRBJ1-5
TGTGCCAGCAGTGGGAGTAGCAATCAGCCCCAGCATTTT
CASSGSSNQPQHF
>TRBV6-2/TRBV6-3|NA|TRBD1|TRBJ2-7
TGTGCCAGCAGTTCACCATCGACAGGGTCCGAGCAGTACTTC
CASSSPSTGSEQYF
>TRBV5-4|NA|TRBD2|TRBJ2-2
TGTGCCAGCAGCTTGGATAGCGGGATGGTCACCGGGGAGCTGTTTTTT
CASSLDSGMVTGELFF
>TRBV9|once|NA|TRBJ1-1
TGTGCCAGCAGCGTAGAGGAGGGGCGAGAAGCTTTCTTT
CASSVEEGREAFF
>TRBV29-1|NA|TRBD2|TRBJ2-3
TGCAGCGCCGTCAAAACCGGGACTAGCGGGAGCACAGATACGCAGTATTTT
CSAVKTGTSGSTDTQYF
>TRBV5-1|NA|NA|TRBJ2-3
TGCGCCAGCAGCTTGGTGGACAGAGACACAGATACGCAGTATTTT
CASSLVDRDTDTQYF
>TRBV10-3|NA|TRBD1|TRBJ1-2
TGTGCCATCAGGGGACAGGGAGAGAGCTATGGCTACACCTTC
CAIRGQGESYGYTF
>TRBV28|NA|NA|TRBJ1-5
TGTGCCAGCAGTTTACCTTATCAGCCCCAGCATTTT
CASSLPYQPQHF
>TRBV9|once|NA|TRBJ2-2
TGTGCCAGCAGCGTAGCTACGAGGAGCGCAAACGCGAACACCGGGGAGCTGTTTTTT
CASSVATRSANANTGELFF
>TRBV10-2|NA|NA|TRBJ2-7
TGCGCCGTCAAGGCCCCCCAGGGGACCTACGAGCAGTACTTC
CAVKAPQGTYEQYF
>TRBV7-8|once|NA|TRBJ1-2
TGTGCCAGCAGCTTAGCGCTGGCAGGGATCAACTATGGCTACACCTTC
CASSLALAGINYGYTF
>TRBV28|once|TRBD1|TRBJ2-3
TGTGCCACTTCCTCCGAGGGACAGGGTAGAGATACGCAGTATTTT
CATSSEGQGRDTQYF
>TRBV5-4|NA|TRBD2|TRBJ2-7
TGTGCCACCGCCCCAGCGGGAGATTCCTACGAGCAGTACTTC
CATAPAGDSYEQYF
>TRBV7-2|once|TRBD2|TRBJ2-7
TGTGCCAGCAGCTTAGCCAGCGGGAGCTCCTACGAGCAGTACTTC
CASSLASGSSYEQYF
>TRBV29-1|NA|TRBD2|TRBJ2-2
TGCAGCGTAACCATAGCGGGAACGAACACCGGGGAGCTGTTTTTT
CSVTIAGTNTGELFF
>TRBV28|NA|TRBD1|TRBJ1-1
TGTGCCAGCAGTTTATGGACAGGGGGGAACACTGAAGCTTTCTTT
CASSLWTGGNTEAFF
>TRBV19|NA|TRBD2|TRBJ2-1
TGTGCCAGTACCGGGACTAGCGGGTACAATGAGCAGTTCTTC
CASTGTSGYNEQFF
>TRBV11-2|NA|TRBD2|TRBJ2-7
TGTGCCAGCAGCTTAGATTCCCGAATAGCGGGGGACATACCCTACGAGCAGTACTTC
CASSLDSRIAGDIPYEQYF
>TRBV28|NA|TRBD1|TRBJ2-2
TGTGCCAGCAGGTCCGGGACAGTAACAGGGGAGCTGTTTTTT
CASRSGTVTGELFF
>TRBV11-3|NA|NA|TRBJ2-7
TGTGCCAGCAGCTTAGATTCGGGCAGGACCGGGGACGAGCAGTACTTC
CASSLDSGRTGDEQYF